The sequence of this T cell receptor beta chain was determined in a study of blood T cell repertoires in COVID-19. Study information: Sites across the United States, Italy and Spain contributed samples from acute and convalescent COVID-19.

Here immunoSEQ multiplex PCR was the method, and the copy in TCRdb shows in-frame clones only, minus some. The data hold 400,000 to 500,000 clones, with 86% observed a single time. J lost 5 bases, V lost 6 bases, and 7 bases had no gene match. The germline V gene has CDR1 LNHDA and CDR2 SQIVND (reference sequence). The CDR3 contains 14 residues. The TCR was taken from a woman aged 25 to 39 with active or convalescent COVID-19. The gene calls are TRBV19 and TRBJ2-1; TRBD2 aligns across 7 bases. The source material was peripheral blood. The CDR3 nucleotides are TGTGCCAGTAGGCCCGGGGGGTCAAACAATGAGCAGTTCTTC. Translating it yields CASRPGGSNNEQFF. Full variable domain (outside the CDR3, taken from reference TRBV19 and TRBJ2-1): DGGITQSPKYLFRKEGQNVTLSCEQNLNHDAMYWYRQDPGQGLRLIYYSQIVNDFQKGDIAEGYSVSREKKESFPLTVTSAQKNPTAFYLCASRPGGSNNEQFFGPGTRLTVL.